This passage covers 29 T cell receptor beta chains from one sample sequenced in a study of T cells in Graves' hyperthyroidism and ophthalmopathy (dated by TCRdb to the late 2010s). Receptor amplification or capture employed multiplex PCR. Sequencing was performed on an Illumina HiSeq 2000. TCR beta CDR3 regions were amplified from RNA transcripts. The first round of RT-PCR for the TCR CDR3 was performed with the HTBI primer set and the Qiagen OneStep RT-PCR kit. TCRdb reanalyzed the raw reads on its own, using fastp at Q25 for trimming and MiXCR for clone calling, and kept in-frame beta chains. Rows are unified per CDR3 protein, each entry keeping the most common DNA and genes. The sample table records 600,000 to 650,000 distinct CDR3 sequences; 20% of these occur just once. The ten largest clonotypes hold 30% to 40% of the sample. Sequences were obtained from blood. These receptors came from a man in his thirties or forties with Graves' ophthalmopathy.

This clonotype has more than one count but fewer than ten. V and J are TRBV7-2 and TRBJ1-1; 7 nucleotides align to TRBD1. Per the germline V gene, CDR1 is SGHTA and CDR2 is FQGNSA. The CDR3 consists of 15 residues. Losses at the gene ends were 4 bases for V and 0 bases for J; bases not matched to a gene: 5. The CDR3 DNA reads TGTGCCAGCAGCTCCTTGACAGGGATGAACACTGAAGCTTTCTTT. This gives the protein CASSSLTGMNTEAFF.

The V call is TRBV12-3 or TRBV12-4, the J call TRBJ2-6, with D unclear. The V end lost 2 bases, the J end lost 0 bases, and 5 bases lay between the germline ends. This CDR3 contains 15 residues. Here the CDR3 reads CASSLWTSGANVLTF. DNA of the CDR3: TGTGCCAGCAGTTTATGGACCTCTGGGGCCAACGTCCTGACTTTC.

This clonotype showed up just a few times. CDR3 DNA: TGTGCCAGCAGTTATAACAGGGTTTCCAATGAGCAGTTCTTC. Translation: CASSYNRVSNEQFF. V usage is TRBV12-3 or TRBV12-4 and J usage is TRBJ2-1, with D tentatively TRBD1 (6 bases). V was pared by 4 bases and J by 6 bases, with 13 bases between. The CDR3 contains 14 residues.

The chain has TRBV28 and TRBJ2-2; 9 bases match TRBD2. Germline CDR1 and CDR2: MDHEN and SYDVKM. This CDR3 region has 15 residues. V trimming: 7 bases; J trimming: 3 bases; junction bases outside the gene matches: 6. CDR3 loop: CASTNGLAYTGELFF. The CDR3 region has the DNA TGTGCCAGCACGAACGGACTAGCGTACACCGGGGAGCTGTTTTTT.

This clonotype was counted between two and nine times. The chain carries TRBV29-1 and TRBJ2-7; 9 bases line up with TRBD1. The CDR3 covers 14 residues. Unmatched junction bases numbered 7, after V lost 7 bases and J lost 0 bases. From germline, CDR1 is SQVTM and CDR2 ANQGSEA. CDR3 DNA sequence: TGCAGCGAGTACCGGGACAGGGACTCCTACGAGCAGTACTTC. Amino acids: CSEYRDRDSYEQYF.

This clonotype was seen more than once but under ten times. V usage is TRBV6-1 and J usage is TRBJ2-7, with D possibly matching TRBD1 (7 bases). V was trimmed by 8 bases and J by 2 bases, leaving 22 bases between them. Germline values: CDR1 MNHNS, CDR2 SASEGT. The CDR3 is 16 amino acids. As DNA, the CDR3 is TGTGCCAGCTCCAAGGAGGAGGGACAGTCCCCCTACGAGCAGTACTTC. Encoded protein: CASSKEEGQSPYEQYF.

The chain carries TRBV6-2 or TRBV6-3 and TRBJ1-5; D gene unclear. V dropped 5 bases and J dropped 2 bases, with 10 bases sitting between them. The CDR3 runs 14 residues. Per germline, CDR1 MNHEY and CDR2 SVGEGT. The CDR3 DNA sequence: TGTGCCAGCAGTAGACACCCGGGCAATCAGCCCCAGCATTTT. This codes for CASSRHPGNQPQHF.

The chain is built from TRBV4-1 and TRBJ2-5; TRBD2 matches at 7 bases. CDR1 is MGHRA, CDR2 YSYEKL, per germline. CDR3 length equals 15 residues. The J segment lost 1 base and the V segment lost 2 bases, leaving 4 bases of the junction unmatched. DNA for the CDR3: TGCGCCAGCAGCCAAAGGGGCGGGAGCCAAGAGACCCAGTACTTC. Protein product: CASSQRGGSQETQYF.

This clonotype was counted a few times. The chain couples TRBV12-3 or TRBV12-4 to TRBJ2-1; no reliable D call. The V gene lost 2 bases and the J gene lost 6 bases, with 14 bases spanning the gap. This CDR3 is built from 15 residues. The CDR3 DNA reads TGTGCCAGCAGTTTACTCGCAGGCCCACCCAATGAGCAGTTCTTC. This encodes CASSLLAGPPNEQFF.

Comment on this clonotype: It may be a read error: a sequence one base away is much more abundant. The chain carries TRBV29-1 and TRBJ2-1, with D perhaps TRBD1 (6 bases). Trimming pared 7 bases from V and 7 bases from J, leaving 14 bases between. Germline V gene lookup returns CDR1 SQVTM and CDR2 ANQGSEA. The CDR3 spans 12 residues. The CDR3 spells CSAKGDTNEQFF. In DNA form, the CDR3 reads TGCAGCGCCAAAGGGGACACGAATGAGCAGTTCTTC.

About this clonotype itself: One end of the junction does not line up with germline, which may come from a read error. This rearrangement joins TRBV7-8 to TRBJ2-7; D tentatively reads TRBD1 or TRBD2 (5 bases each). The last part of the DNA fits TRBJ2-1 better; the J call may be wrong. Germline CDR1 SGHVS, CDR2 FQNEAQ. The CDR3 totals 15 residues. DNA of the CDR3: TGCGCCAGCAGCCAATCCACGGGACGCTCCTACGAGCAGTTCTTC. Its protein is CASSQSTGRSYEQFF.

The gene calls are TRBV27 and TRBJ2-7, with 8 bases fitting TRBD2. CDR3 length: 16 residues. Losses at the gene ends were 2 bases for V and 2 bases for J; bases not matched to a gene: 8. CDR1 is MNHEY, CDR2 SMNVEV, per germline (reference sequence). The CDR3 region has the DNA TGTGCCAGCAGTTTACCCGGGGCGGGAGGCCCCTACGAGCAGTACTTC. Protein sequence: CASSLPGAGGPYEQYF.

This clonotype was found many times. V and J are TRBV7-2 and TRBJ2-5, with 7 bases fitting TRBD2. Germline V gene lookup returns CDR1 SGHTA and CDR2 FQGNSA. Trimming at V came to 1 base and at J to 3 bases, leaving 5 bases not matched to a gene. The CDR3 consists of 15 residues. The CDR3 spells CASSLVPSGKETQYF. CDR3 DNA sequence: TGTGCCAGCAGCTTAGTCCCTAGCGGAAAAGAGACCCAGTACTTC.

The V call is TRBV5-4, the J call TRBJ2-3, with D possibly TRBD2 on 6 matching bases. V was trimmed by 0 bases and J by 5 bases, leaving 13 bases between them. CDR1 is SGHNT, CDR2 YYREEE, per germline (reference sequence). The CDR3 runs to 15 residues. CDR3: CASSLAKLAGDTQYF. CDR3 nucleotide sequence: TGTGCCAGCAGCTTGGCCAAACTAGCTGGAGATACGCAGTATTTT.

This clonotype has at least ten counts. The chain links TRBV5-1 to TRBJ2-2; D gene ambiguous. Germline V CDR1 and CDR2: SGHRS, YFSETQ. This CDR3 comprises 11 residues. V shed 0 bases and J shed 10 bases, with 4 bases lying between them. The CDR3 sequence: CASSLAEELFF. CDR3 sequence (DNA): TGCGCCAGCAGCTTGGCGGAGGAGCTGTTTTTT.

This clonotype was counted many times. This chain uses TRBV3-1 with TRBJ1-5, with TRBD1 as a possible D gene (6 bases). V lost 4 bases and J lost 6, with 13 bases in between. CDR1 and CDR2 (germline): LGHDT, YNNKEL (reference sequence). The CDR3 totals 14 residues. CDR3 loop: CASSPQGGSQPQHF. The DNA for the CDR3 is TGTGCCAGCAGCCCACAGGGTGGAAGTCAGCCCCAGCATTTT.

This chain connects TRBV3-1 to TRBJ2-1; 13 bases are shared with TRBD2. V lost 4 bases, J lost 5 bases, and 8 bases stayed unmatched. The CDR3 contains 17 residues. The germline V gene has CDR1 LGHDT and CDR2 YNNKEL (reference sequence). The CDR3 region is CASSPGLAGAGHNEQFF. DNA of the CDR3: TGTGCCAGCAGCCCCGGACTAGCGGGAGCAGGCCACAATGAGCAGTTCTTC.

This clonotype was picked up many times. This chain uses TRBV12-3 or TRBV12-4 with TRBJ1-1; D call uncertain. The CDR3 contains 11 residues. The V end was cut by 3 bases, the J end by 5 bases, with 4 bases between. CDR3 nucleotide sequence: TGTGCCAGCAGTTTTGGGACTGAAGCTTTCTTT. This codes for CASSFGTEAFF.

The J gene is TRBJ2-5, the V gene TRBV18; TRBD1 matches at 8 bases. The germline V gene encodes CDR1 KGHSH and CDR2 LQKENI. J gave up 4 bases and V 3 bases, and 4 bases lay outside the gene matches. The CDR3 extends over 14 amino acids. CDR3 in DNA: TGTGCCAGCTCACCGACAGGGGTATCAGAGACCCAGTACTTC. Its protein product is CASSPTGVSETQYF.

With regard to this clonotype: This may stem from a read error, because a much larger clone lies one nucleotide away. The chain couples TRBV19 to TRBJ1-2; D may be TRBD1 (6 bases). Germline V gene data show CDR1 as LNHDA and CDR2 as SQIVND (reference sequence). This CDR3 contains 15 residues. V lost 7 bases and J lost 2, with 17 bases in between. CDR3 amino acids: CASTLLSGGNYGYTF. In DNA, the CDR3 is TGTGCCAGTACCCTCCTCTCGGGGGGCAACTATGGCTACACCTTC.

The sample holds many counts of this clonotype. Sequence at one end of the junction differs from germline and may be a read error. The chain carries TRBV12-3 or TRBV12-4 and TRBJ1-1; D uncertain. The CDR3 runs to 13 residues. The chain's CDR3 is CASSLGGHTEAFF. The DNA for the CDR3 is TGTGCCAGCAGCTTAGGCGGACACACTGAAGCTTTCTTT.

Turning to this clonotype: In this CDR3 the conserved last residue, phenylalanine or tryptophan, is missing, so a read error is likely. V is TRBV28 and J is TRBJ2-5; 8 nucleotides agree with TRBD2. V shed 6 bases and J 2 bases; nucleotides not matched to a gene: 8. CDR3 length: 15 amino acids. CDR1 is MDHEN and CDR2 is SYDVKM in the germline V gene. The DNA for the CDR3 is TGTGCCAGCAGGCCAGCGGGAGCATTTCAAGAGACCCAGTACCTC. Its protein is CASRPAGAFQETQYL.

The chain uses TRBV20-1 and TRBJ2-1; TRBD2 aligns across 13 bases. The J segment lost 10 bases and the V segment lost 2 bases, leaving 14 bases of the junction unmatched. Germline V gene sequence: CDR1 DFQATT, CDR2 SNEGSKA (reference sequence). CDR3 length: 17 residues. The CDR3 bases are TGCAGTGCTAGAACAAATCTACTAGCGGGAGGGCCGGGGGAGCAGTTCTTC. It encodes CSARTNLLAGGPGEQFF.

The CDR3 loop reads CASSHHRGGHTDTQYF. DNA of the CDR3: TGTGCCAGCAGTCATCACAGGGGGGGGCACACAGATACGCAGTATTTT. This chain joins TRBV6-1 and TRBJ2-3; D perhaps matches TRBD1 (8 bases). Between the trimmed V and J ends, which lost 5 bases and 2 bases, there was a span of 17 bases. The CDR3 has 16 residues. Germline V gene lookup returns CDR1 MNHNS and CDR2 SASEGT.

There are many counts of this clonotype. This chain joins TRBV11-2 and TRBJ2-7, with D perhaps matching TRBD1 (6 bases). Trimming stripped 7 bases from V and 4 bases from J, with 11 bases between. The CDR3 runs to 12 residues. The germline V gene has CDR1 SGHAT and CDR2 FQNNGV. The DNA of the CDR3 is TGTGCCAGCAACCAAGGGGGATACGAGCAGTACTTC. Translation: CASNQGGYEQYF.

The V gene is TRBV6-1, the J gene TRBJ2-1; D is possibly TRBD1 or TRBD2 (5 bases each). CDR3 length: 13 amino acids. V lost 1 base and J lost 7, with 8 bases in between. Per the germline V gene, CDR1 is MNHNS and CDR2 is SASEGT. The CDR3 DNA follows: TGTGCCAGCAGTGAAGGGGGGTGGAATGAGCAGTTCTTC. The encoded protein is CASSEGGWNEQFF.

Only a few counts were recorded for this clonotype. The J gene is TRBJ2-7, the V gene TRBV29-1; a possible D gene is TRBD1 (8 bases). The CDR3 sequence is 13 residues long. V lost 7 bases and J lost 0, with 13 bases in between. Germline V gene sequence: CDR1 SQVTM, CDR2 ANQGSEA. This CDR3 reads CSAGGQASYEQYF. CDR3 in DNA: TGCAGCGCGGGGGGACAGGCCTCCTACGAGCAGTACTTC.

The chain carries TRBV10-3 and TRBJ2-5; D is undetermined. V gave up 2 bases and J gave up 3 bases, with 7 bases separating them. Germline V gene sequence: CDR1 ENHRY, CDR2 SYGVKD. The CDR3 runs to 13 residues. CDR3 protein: CAISEPLEETQYF. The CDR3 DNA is TGTGCCATCAGTGAGCCTTTGGAAGAGACCCAGTACTTC.

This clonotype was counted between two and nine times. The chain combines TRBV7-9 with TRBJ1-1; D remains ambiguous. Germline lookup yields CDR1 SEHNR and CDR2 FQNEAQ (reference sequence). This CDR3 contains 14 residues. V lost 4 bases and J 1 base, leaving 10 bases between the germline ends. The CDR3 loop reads CASSSSLSNTEAFF. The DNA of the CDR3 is TGTGCCAGCAGCTCCTCCCTTTCGAACACTGAAGCTTTCTTT.